This T cell receptor (beta chain) came from a study of blood T cell repertoires in COVID-19. Here immunoSEQ multiplex PCR was the method, and the copy in TCRdb shows in-frame clones only, minus some. The sample has 80,000 or so clones; about 92% are singletons. The V gene's germline CDR1 is DFQATT and CDR2 SNEGSKA (reference sequence). Trimming shortened V by 6 bases and J by 8 bases, and 13 bases separated the two germline ends. This CDR3 has 11 residues. Sequencing was done on a sample of peripheral blood. The receptor was isolated from a woman between 50 and 59 years old in a cohort sampled during active COVID-19. The chain joins TRBV20-1 to TRBJ1-2; possibly TRBD1 for D (5 bases). Here the CDR3 DNA reads TGCAGTGCCGCCAGGGCGCGAGGCTACACCTTC. Translating it yields CSAARARGYTF.